What follows are 8 T cell receptor beta chains derived from one specimen sequenced in a study of response to subunit inactivated influenza vaccine. TCRdb reanalysed the RT-PCR reads using MiXCR and keeps one entry per CDR3 protein. This table has about 240,000 distinct CDR3 sequences, about 12% appearing once. The source was non-naive T cells sorted from PBMCs, collected roughly 2 weeks before vaccination. All receptors come from a middle-aged man who received an inactivated influenza vaccine.

V usage is TRBV4-3 and J usage is TRBJ2-7, with unresolved D. V lost 0 bases, J lost 2 bases, and 5 bases lay in between. The CDR3 has 13 amino acids. The germline V gene has CDR1 LGHNA and CDR2 YSLEER. CDR3 protein: CASSQDLPYEQYF. Written as DNA, the CDR3 is TGCGCCAGCAGCCAAGACTTGCCCTACGAGCAGTACTTC.

This clonotype was seen only a few times. The J gene is TRBJ2-3, the V gene TRBV12-3 or TRBV12-4; TRBD2 matches 7 bases. The V and J ends lost 1 base and 2 bases, in that order; junction bases with no gene match: 3. This CDR3 has 15 amino acids. The CDR3, as DNA: TGTGCCAGCAGTTTAGTCAGGGACTACACAGATACGCAGTATTTT. This translates into CASSLVRDYTDTQYF.

Only a few counts were recorded for this clonotype. The chain has TRBV30 and TRBJ1-1; unclear D gene. The V end lost 6 bases, the J end lost 3 bases, and 14 bases lay between the germline ends. CDR1 and CDR2 (germline): GTSNPN, SVGIG (reference sequence). The CDR3 sequence is 13 residues long. CDR3 in amino acids: CACTDLSDTEAFF. CDR3 bases: TGTGCCTGCACAGATCTGTCGGACACTGAAGCTTTCTTT.

The table lists this clonotype with a few counts. The V call is TRBV7-2, the J call TRBJ2-5; D might be TRBD1 or TRBD2, each matching 6 bases. Germline lookup yields CDR1 SGHTA and CDR2 FQGNSA. CDR3 length equals 14 residues. V was shortened by 6 bases and J by 3 bases, with 14 bases between the two germline ends. CDR3 sequence: CASSPMGGEETQYF. In nucleotides, the CDR3 is TGTGCCAGCAGTCCCATGGGGGGCGAAGAGACCCAGTACTTC. The entire variable domain, with the rest obtained from reference TRBV7-2 and TRBJ2-5, is as follows: GAGVSQSPSNKVTEKGKDVELRCDPISGHTALYWYRQSLGQGLEFLIYFQGNSAPDKSGLPSDRFSAERTGGSVSTLTIQRTQQEDSAVYLCASSPMGGEETQYFGPGTRLLVL.

This clonotype was counted many times. The CDR3 nucleotides are TGCAGTGCTAGTTCTTCGGGGAGGGCCCACAATGAGCAGTTCTTC. This translates into CSASSSGRAHNEQFF. The rearrangement joins TRBV20-1 to TRBJ2-1, with 7 nucleotides matching TRBD2. With 3 bases clipped from V and 5 bases from J, the junction kept 10 bases outside the gene matches. This CDR3 is 15 amino acids long. Germline CDR1 and CDR2: DFQATT and SNEGSKA (reference sequence).

This clonotype appeared a few times. The rearrangement joins TRBV24-1 to TRBJ1-1, with D unclear. The CDR3 totals 15 residues. In germline, CDR1 is KGHDR, CDR2 SFDVKD. Deletions cut 5 bases from V and 5 bases from J, with 17 bases between. In DNA form, the CDR3 reads TGTGCCACCAGTGGTTTCTCAGAGGGAAAGACTGAAGCTTTCTTT. It is translated as CATSGFSEGKTEAFF.

The table lists this clonotype with a few counts. The chain carries TRBV5-6 and TRBJ1-4; 8 nucleotides agree with TRBD1. The CDR3 contains 20 residues. With V trimmed by 1 base and J by 0 bases, 14 bases remained unmatched. Germline V gives CDR1 SGHDT, CDR2 YYEEEE. CDR3 protein: CASSLLPGTGGIATNEKLFF. The CDR3, as DNA: TGTGCCAGCAGCTTGCTCCCCGGGACAGGTGGAATTGCAACTAATGAAAAACTGTTTTTT.

The gene calls are TRBV12-3 or TRBV12-4 and TRBJ1-3; D remains ambiguous. The ends were cut back, 1 base at V and 1 base at J, with 5 bases in the middle. The CDR3 is 14 residues long. The CDR3, as DNA: TGTGCCAGCAGTTTAGAAGGATCTGGAAACACCATATATTTT. Translated: CASSLEGSGNTIYF.